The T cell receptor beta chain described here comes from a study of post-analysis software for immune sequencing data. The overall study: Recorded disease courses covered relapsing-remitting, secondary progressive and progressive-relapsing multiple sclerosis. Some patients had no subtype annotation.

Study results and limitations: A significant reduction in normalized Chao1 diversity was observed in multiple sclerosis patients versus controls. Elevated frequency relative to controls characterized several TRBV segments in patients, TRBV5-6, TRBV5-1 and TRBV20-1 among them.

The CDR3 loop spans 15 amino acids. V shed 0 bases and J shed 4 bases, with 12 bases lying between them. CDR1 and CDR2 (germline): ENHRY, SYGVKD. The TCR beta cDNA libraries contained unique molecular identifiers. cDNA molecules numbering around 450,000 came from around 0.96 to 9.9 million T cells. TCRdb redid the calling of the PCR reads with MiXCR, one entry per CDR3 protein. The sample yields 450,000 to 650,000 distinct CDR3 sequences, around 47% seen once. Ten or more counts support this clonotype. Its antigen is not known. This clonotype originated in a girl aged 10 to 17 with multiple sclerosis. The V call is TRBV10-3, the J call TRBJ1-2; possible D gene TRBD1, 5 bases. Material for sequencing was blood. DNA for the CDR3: TGTGCCATCAGTGAGTCGGAGACAGCCCTCTATGGCTACACCTTC. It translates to CAISESETALYGYTF.